The TCR beta chain described here comes from a study of T cell responses to AZD1222 COVID-19 vaccine. Study results and limitations: There were vaccine-associated CD4 TCRs across spike, dominant at 160-218 and 743-854. Repertoires in all cases were sampled only once the peak T cell response had passed.

Concerning this clone itself: Antigen specificity is unknown.

Profiled with immunoSEQ multiplex PCR; TCRdb holds only in-frame clones, not every one. The data hold 100,000 to 150,000 clones, with around 92% observed a single time. CDR3 length: 13 amino acids. The V gene end was trimmed by 6 bases and the J gene end by 6 bases; junction bases not matched to a gene: 7. Per the germline V gene, CDR1 is LNHDA and CDR2 is SQIVND (reference sequence). The V gene is TRBV19, the J gene TRBJ1-2; 7 positions agree with TRBD1. The material sequenced was peripheral blood, taken on day 0 of AZD1222 vaccination. The sequence came from an adult in good health. The CDR3 DNA reads TGTGCCAGTAGATCCGACAGGGTCCATGGCTACACCTTC. Encoded protein: CASRSDRVHGYTF.